The 25 T cell receptor beta chains in this list originate from one sample, sequenced in a study of Ad26.COV2.S vaccination and SARS-CoV-2 variants. The treatment was: about 20 received Ad26.COV2.S at low or high dose, single or two shots; 5 received placebo; per-sample allocation not given. The samples were gathered on day 63 after the first injection of vaccine or placebo. Some clones are missing from TCRdb's copy, which holds only in-frame ones; the method was immunoSEQ multiplex PCR. There are about 380,000 clones in the sample; 83% occur only once, and about 7.4% lies in the top ten. Sequenced here: peripheral blood, sampled in a trial of Ad26.COV2.S vaccine versus placebo. These receptors were obtained from a person aged 18-60 years who received the Ad26.COV2.S COVID-19 vaccine or a placebo.

The J gene is TRBJ1-2, the V gene TRBV18; the D is unclear. V shed 0 bases and J shed 3 bases, with 14 bases lying between them. This CDR3 has 16 amino acids. CDR1 is KGHSH and CDR2 is LQKENI in the germline V gene. The CDR3 is CASSPPRKRVDYGYTF. CDR3 sequence (DNA): TGTGCCAGCTCACCACCGAGGAAACGGGTTGACTATGGCTACACCTTC.

A single count supports this clone. The chain couples TRBV15 to TRBJ2-3; D gene unclear. CDR3 length: 17 amino acids. Germline V gene lookup returns CDR1 LNHNV and CDR2 YYDKDF (reference sequence). The V end was cut by 1 base, the J end by 0 bases, with 14 bases between. The CDR3 region is CATSRGNRLSSTDTQYF. In nucleotides, the CDR3 is TGTGCCACCAGCAGAGGGAATCGACTGTCAAGCACAGATACGCAGTATTTT.

J is TRBJ2-1 and V is TRBV7-2, with D tentatively TRBD2 (5 bases). Trimming cost V 11 bases and J 4 bases, with 15 bases left between them. In germline, CDR1 is SGHTA, CDR2 FQGNSA. The length of the CDR3 is 13 residues. This CDR3 reads CAVGVGGYNEQFF. The CDR3 region has the DNA TGTGCCGTCGGGGTGGGCGGTTACAATGAGCAGTTCTTC.

The chain is built from TRBV7-2 and TRBJ2-7, with D possibly matching TRBD1 (7 bases). Germline V CDR1 and CDR2: SGHTA, FQGNSA. This CDR3 contains 15 residues. V lost 3 bases, J lost 1 base, and 13 bases lay in between. The CDR3 here is CASSFGGTVSYEQYF. The CDR3 region has the DNA TGTGCCAGCAGCTTCGGAGGGACAGTTTCCTACGAGCAGTACTTC.

The genes are TRBV5-1 and TRBJ2-3, with 14 bases fitting TRBD2. The CDR3 loop spans 17 amino acids. Unmatched junction bases numbered 5, after V lost 0 bases and J lost 5 bases. Germline CDR1 SGHRS, CDR2 YFSETQ. The DNA for the CDR3 is TGCGCCAGCAGCTTGGCCGGGACTAGCGGGGGTAAAGATACGCAGTATTTT. Translation gives CASSLAGTSGGKDTQYF.

The CDR3 sequence: CATSDFDLHGKNTEAFF. CDR3 sequence (DNA): TGTGCCACCAGTGATTTCGATCTACACGGAAAGAACACTGAAGCTTTCTTT. V usage is TRBV24-1 and J usage is TRBJ1-1; D not resolved. Germline CDR1 and CDR2: KGHDR and SFDVKD. CDR3 length: 17 amino acids. V was trimmed by 1 base and J by 1 base, leaving 15 bases between them.

V is TRBV24-1 and J is TRBJ2-7; TRBD1 matches 10 bases. Germline V gene sequence: CDR1 KGHDR, CDR2 SFDVKD. CDR3 length: 16 amino acids. J lost 5 bases, V lost 0 bases, and 6 bases had no gene match. The CDR3 DNA is TGTGCCACCAGTGATTTGATGGCCGGACAGGGGGACGAGCAGTACTTC. Amino acids: CATSDLMAGQGDEQYF.

V gene TRBV7-8 combines with J gene TRBJ2-5, with D perhaps matching TRBD1 (5 bases). This CDR3 region has 14 residues. Trimming shortened V by 5 bases and J by 6 bases, and 16 bases separated the two germline ends. Germline V gene sequence: CDR1 SGHVS, CDR2 FQNEAQ. The CDR3 DNA is TGTGCCAGCAGCATCGACAGTTGGGCGAAGACCCAGTACTTC. Its protein product is CASSIDSWAKTQYF.

The rearrangement uses TRBV4-2 and TRBJ1-5; D not certain. The germline V gene encodes CDR1 LGHNA and CDR2 YNFKEQ. Deletions cut 4 bases from V and 3 bases from J, with 13 bases between. This CDR3 comprises 15 residues. The CDR3, as DNA: TGTGCCAGCAGCCTCGGGAGGACGGACAATCAGCCCCAGCATTTT. This encodes CASSLGRTDNQPQHF.

CDR3 nucleotide sequence: TGTGCCAGCAGCTTGAGCAATTCACCCCTCCACTTT. Protein: CASSLSNSPLHF. The chain uses TRBV7-9 and TRBJ1-6, with D uncertain. V lost 3 bases to trimming and J lost 7 bases, with 4 bases between them. Germline CDR1 is SEHNR and CDR2 is FQNEAQ (reference sequence). The length of the CDR3 is 12 residues. Together with reference TRBV7-9 and TRBJ1-6, the CDR3 gives the full variable domain: DTGVSQNPRHKITKRGQNVTFRCDPISEHNRLYWYRQTLGQGPEFLTYFQNEAQLEKSRLLSDRFSAERPKGSFSTLEIQRTEQGDSAMYLCASSLSNSPLHFGNGTRLTVT.

Here the CDR3 DNA reads TGTGCCAGCAGCTTACCGGGAGGGTTCGCAGATACGCAGTATTTT. This gives the protein CASSLPGGFADTQYF. This chain uses TRBV11-3 with TRBJ2-3, with 8 bases that match TRBD2. J was trimmed by 4 bases and V by 2 bases; bases with no gene match: 5. Germline-derived CDR1 and CDR2 are SGHNT and YENEEA. This CDR3 contains 15 residues. Based on the CDR3 plus reference TRBV11-3 and TRBJ2-3, the full variable domain is EAGVVQSPRYKIIEKKQPVAFWCNPISGHNTLYWYLQNLGQGPELLIRYENEEAVDDSQLPKDRFSAERLKGVDSTLKIQPAELGDSAVYLCASSLPGGFADTQYFGPGTRLTVL.

The V call is TRBV2, the J call TRBJ1-1, with TRBD1 matching 8 bases. Per the germline V gene, CDR1 is SNHLY and CDR2 is FYNNEI. V shed 6 bases and J 0 bases; nucleotides not matched to a gene: 6. The CDR3 contains 15 residues. Written as DNA, the CDR3 is TGTGCCAGCAGCCGACAGGGGCTTATGAACACTGAAGCTTTCTTT. It encodes CASSRQGLMNTEAFF. Full variable domain (rest looked up from reference TRBV2 and TRBJ1-1): EPEVTQTPSHQVTQMGQEVILRCVPISNHLYFYWYRQILGQKVEFLVSFYNNEISEKSEIFDDQFSVERPDGSNFTLKIRSTKLEDSAMYFCASSRQGLMNTEAFFGQGTRLTVV.

On this clone: Other DNA sequences from this sample encode an identical CDR3 as well. The rearrangement links TRBV5-1 to TRBJ1-4; the D gene is possibly TRBD1 (6 bases). CDR1 and CDR2 from the germline V gene are SGHRS and YFSETQ. The CDR3 length is 14 residues. Trimming took off 2 bases at V and 3 bases at J, with 8 bases between the two ends. The CDR3 here is CASSLQGPNEKLFF. In DNA form, the CDR3 reads TGCGCCAGCAGCTTACAGGGTCCTAATGAAAAACTGTTTTTT.

The chain carries TRBV2 and TRBJ2-7; 7 positions match TRBD1. Trimming at V came to 8 bases and at J to 2 bases, leaving 9 bases not matched to a gene. CDR1 and CDR2 from the germline V gene are SNHLY and FYNNEI. CDR3 length: 14 amino acids. DNA of the CDR3: TGTGCCAGCCTTAAAAAGACAGGGACCTACGAGCAGTACTTC. It translates to CASLKKTGTYEQYF.

The chain links TRBV13 to TRBJ2-7; TRBD2 matches 7 bases. Per germline, CDR1 PRHDT and CDR2 FYEKMQ (reference sequence). CDR3 length: 16 residues. V dropped 5 bases and J dropped 0; count of bases not matched to a gene: 10. For the CDR3, the DNA is TGTGCCAGCAGCCCTGGGGGAGGGCAGACCTCCTACGAGCAGTACTTC. This translates into CASSPGGGQTSYEQYF. Looking up the rest from reference TRBV13 and TRBJ2-7 gives the full variable domain: AAGVIQSPRHLIKEKRETATLKCYPIPRHDTVYWYQQGPGQDPQFLISFYEKMQSDKGSIPDRFSAQQFSDYHSELNMSSLELGDSALYFCASSPGGGQTSYEQYFGPGTRLTVT.

The chain couples TRBV4-1 to TRBJ2-1; unclear D gene. V lost 1 base to trimming and J lost 9 bases, with 13 bases between them. The germline CDR1 and CDR2 sequences are MGHRA and YSYEKL. The CDR3 loop spans 14 amino acids. The CDR3 reads CASSQGAHLGEQFF. CDR3 coding DNA: TGCGCCAGCAGCCAAGGGGCCCATTTAGGTGAGCAGTTCTTC.

The V call is TRBV18, the J call TRBJ1-2; a weak D match, TRBD1 (5 bases). V gave up 6 bases and J gave up 8 bases, with 13 bases separating them. CDR3 size: 12 residues. Germline assignment: CDR1 KGHSH and CDR2 LQKENI. CDR3 DNA sequence: TGTGCCAGCTCGGGGGATAGGACCGGCTACACCTTC. It encodes CASSGDRTGYTF.

This clone was seen a single time. The chain is built from TRBV2 and TRBJ1-2; 11 nucleotides line up with TRBD1. This CDR3 is 14 amino acids long. The V and J ends lost 5 bases and 7 bases, in that order; junction bases with no gene match: 6. The germline gives CDR1 SNHLY, CDR2 FYNNEI. The CDR3 sequence is CASSLDRGRSGYTF. The DNA for the CDR3 is TGTGCCAGCAGTTTGGACAGGGGGCGGAGTGGCTACACCTTC.

This chain connects TRBV11-2 to TRBJ2-1; no clear D. Germline CDR1 and CDR2: SGHAT and FQNNGV. V gave up 4 bases and J gave up 3 bases, with 22 bases separating them. The CDR3 length is 18 residues. The CDR3 region is CASSYDAPVGKSYNEQFF. DNA of the CDR3: TGTGCCAGCAGCTATGACGCCCCGGTCGGAAAAAGCTACAATGAGCAGTTCTTC.

This chain connects TRBV7-9 to TRBJ1-2, with a tentative D call TRBD1 (5 bases). Germline V gives CDR1 SEHNR, CDR2 FQNEAQ (reference sequence). CDR3 length equals 14 residues. V was pared by 0 bases and J by 5 bases, with 10 bases between. CDR3 coding DNA: TGTGCCAGCAGCTTAGCGATTCGGGGGTATGGCTACACCTTC. Amino acid sequence: CASSLAIRGYGYTF.

The chain combines TRBV11-3 with TRBJ1-3; D gene ambiguous. Trimming took off 0 bases at V and 3 bases at J, with 3 bases between the two ends. Germline lookup yields CDR1 SGHNT and CDR2 YENEEA. The CDR3 contains 13 residues. The CDR3 sequence is CASSLEGGNTIYF. As DNA, the CDR3 is TGTGCCAGCAGCTTAGAGGGTGGAAACACCATATATTTT.

This clone has just one count. Other DNA sequences within the sample encode an identical CDR3. The V gene is TRBV5-6, the J gene TRBJ2-2; 8 bases agree with TRBD2. The germline gives CDR1 SGHDT, CDR2 YYEEEE. After removal of 3 bases from V and 3 bases from J, the junction contained 4 bases not matched to a gene. The CDR3 contains 15 residues. CDR3 nucleotides: TGTGCCAGCAGCTCGGGCGGGGGGTACACCGGGGAGCTGTTTTTT. This translates into CASSSGGGYTGELFF.

The gene calls are TRBV11-2 and TRBJ1-1, with D uncertain. In germline, CDR1 is SGHAT, CDR2 FQNNGV. This CDR3 is built from 12 residues. V gave up 5 bases and J gave up 2 bases, with 6 bases separating them. The CDR3 nucleotides read TGTGCCAGCAGCCTCCAAAACACTGAAGCTTTCTTT. As protein: CASSLQNTEAFF. Full variable domain (outside the CDR3, taken from reference TRBV11-2 and TRBJ1-1): EAGVAQSPRYKIIEKRQSVAFWCNPISGHATLYWYQQILGQGPKLLIQFQNNGVVDDSQLPKDRFSAERLKGVDSTLKIQPAKLEDSAVYLCASSLQNTEAFFGQGTRLTVV.

The rearrangement links TRBV9 to TRBJ1-1, with 7 bases matching TRBD1. CDR3 size: 13 residues. Germline values: CDR1 SGDLS, CDR2 YYNGEE. After removal of 4 bases from V and 4 bases from J, the junction contained 4 bases not matched to a gene. CDR3 nucleotides: TGTGCCAGCAGCTCAACAGGGGTCACTGAAGCTTTCTTT. Translation gives CASSSTGVTEAFF.

The V call is TRBV12-3 or TRBV12-4, the J call TRBJ2-2, with D possibly matching TRBD2 (6 bases). With 6 bases removed from V and 8 bases from J, the gap between germline ends came to 13 bases. This CDR3 comprises 13 residues. The CDR3 DNA reads as TGTGCCAGCAGACTCTTCAGCGGGGGGGAGCTGTTTTTT. Translation gives CASRLFSGGELFF.